Below are 18 T cell receptor beta chains sequenced from a single sample in a study of cytomegalovirus exposure and HLA in healthy donors. With 60 Vbeta and 13 Jbeta primers, the PCR was carried out. Method: immunoSEQ multiplex PCR; TCRdb's copy keeps in-frame clones and lacks some. The data show under 200,000 clones, around 62% seen once. Sequencing used PBMCs. These TCRs come from a man in his forties or fifties in good health and CMV-seronegative.

This clone was recorded a few times. The chain carries TRBV6-5 and TRBJ1-2; maybe TRBD1 (6 bases). From germline, CDR1 is MNHEY and CDR2 SVGAGI. CDR3 length: 13 amino acids. The V end was cut by 4 bases, the J end by 8 bases, with 14 bases between. CDR3 residues: CASSSRNRDGYTF. DNA of the CDR3: TGTGCCAGCAGTTCGCGAAACAGGGACGGCTACACCTTC.

This chain uses TRBV6-5 with TRBJ2-7; D unresolved. Germline CDR1 MNHEY, CDR2 SVGAGI. This CDR3 region has 10 residues. The V and J ends lost 5 bases and 9 bases respectively, with 8 bases between them. The CDR3 is CASSGLRQYF. The CDR3 DNA reads as TGTGCCAGCAGTGGGCTTCGGCAGTACTTC.

This sequence joins TRBV6-5 and TRBJ2-5; 12 nucleotides line up with TRBD1. Near its end, the DNA agrees better with TRBJ2-7, so the J call may be wrong. The germline V gene encodes CDR1 MNHEY and CDR2 SVGAGI. The CDR3 sequence is 15 residues long. CDR3: CASRGWDRGLHEQYF. DNA of the CDR3: TGTGCCAGCCGAGGATGGGACAGGGGGCTTCACGAGCAGTACTTC.

The chain links TRBV9 to TRBJ2-7; 8 nucleotides agree with TRBD1. Germline trimming cut 4 bases from V and 6 bases from J; bases unmatched to any gene: 9. The CDR3 is 14 amino acids. CDR1 SGDLS and CDR2 YYNGEE come from the germline V gene. The CDR3 here is CASSLHRTGREQYF. The CDR3 coding sequence is TGTGCCAGCAGCTTGCACCGGACAGGGCGCGAGCAGTACTTC.

J is TRBJ2-2 and V is TRBV6-5; D not resolved. The V gene lost 8 bases and the J gene lost 2 bases, with 9 bases spanning the gap. CDR1 and CDR2 (germline): MNHEY, SVGAGI. CDR3 length: 13 amino acids. CDR3 DNA: TGTGCCAGCCGCACATTCAACACCGGGGAGCTGTTTTTT. Translating it yields CASRTFNTGELFF.

This chain links TRBV5-6 with TRBJ2-7, with TRBD1 as a possible D gene (6 bases). This CDR3 comprises 17 residues. CDR1 is SGHDT and CDR2 is YYEEEE in the germline V gene. Trimming cost V 0 bases and J 2 bases, with 18 bases left between them. The CDR3 nucleotides are TGTGCCAGCAGCTTGGAGCGCGGGCAGGGGCGGCCCTACGAGCAGTACTTC. It translates to CASSLERGQGRPYEQYF.

The rearrangement uses TRBV7-2 and TRBJ2-7; D remains ambiguous. Trimming pared 0 bases from V and 4 bases from J, leaving 7 bases between. CDR1 is SGHTA, CDR2 FQGNSA, per germline. The CDR3 has 13 residues. DNA of the CDR3: TGTGCCAGCAGCTTAGCGAGGCAGTACGAGCAGTACTTC. Translated, it gives CASSLARQYEQYF.

This clone was seen a few times. The chain carries TRBV2 and TRBJ2-2; 8 bases agree with TRBD1. Germline lookup yields CDR1 SNHLY and CDR2 FYNNEI. V gave up 8 bases and J gave up 6 bases; unmatched junction bases: 11. The CDR3 is 15 residues long. The CDR3 reads CASCPGQVVSGELFF. The CDR3 DNA follows: TGTGCCAGCTGTCCGGGACAGGTTGTTTCCGGGGAGCTGTTTTTT.

This clone has only one observation. The chain combines TRBV7-2 with TRBJ2-2; 10 positions match TRBD1. The CDR3 has 16 amino acids. Per germline, CDR1 SGHTA and CDR2 FQGNSA. V lost 4 bases and J lost 5; bases outside the gene matches: 7. The CDR3 sequence: CASSSGDRGGTGELFF. The CDR3 region has the DNA TGTGCCAGCAGCTCCGGGGACAGGGGAGGGACCGGGGAGCTGTTTTTT. The full variable domain, rest sourced from reference TRBV7-2 and TRBJ2-2, is GAGVSQSPSNKVTEKGKDVELRCDPISGHTALYWYRQSLGQGLEFLIYFQGNSAPDKSGLPSDRFSAERTGGSVSTLTIQRTQQEDSAVYLCASSSGDRGGTGELFFGEGSRLTVL.

J is TRBJ2-2 and V is TRBV25-1, with a weak D call TRBD2 (6 bases). V was pared by 5 bases and J by 4 bases, with 14 bases between. The CDR3 length is 15 residues. Germline V gives CDR1 MGHDK, CDR2 SYGVNS. DNA of the CDR3: TGTGCCAGCAGTATGGACTACCAAGCCACCGGGGAGCTGTTTTTT. Its protein product is CASSMDYQATGELFF.

The chain uses TRBV6-6 and TRBJ1-1; D is undetermined. CDR1 MNHNY and CDR2 SVGAGI come from the germline V gene (reference sequence). V shed 2 bases and J shed 5 bases, with 9 bases lying between them. This CDR3 has 13 amino acids. CDR3 sequence (DNA): TGTGCCAGCAGTTACGAGGATTTTACTGAAGCTTTCTTT. Translated: CASSYEDFTEAFF.

This clone has a handful of counts. This chain joins TRBV7-2 and TRBJ2-7; 12 bases match TRBD2. The CDR3 is 14 residues long. V lost 4 bases, J lost 5 bases, and 3 bases stayed unmatched. The germline gives CDR1 SGHTA, CDR2 FQGNSA. The CDR3 reads CASSSGLAGHEQYF. As DNA, the CDR3 is TGTGCCAGCAGCTCGGGACTAGCGGGCCACGAGCAGTACTTC.

The CDR3 reads CASRTGDTGELFF. Written as DNA, the CDR3 is TGTGCCAGCAGGACAGGGGACACCGGGGAGCTGTTTTTT. This chain uses TRBV27 with TRBJ2-2; 8 nucleotides align to TRBD1. Unmatched junction bases numbered 0, after V lost 6 bases and J lost 3 bases. CDR1 and CDR2 from the germline V gene are MNHEY and SMNVEV (reference sequence). This CDR3 is built from 13 residues.

The CDR3 loop reads CASSRSGQEGQPQHF. CDR3 sequence (DNA): TGTGCCAGCAGTAGATCGGGACAGGAGGGGCAGCCCCAGCATTTT. This rearrangement joins TRBV6-5 to TRBJ1-5; 8 positions agree with TRBD1. The CDR3 consists of 15 residues. V lost 5 bases to trimming and J lost 7 bases; unmatched junction nucleotides: 10. CDR1 and CDR2 (germline): MNHEY, SVGAGI.

V usage is TRBV7-2 and J usage is TRBJ2-3; possibly TRBD2 for D (5 bases). The V end lost 2 bases, the J end lost 0 bases, and 15 bases lay between the germline ends. The CDR3 loop spans 17 amino acids. Germline values: CDR1 SGHTA, CDR2 FQGNSA. This CDR3 reads CASSLLRISGSTDTQYF. The CDR3 DNA reads as TGTGCCAGCAGCTTATTACGGATCAGCGGTAGCACAGATACGCAGTATTTT.

This chain links TRBV4-2 with TRBJ1-5; a possible D gene is TRBD1 (5 bases). This CDR3 spans 15 amino acids. Germline V gives CDR1 LGHNA, CDR2 YNFKEQ. Trimming took 3 bases from V and 0 from J, leaving 9 bases between them. CDR3 in amino acids: CASSQGGNSNQPQHF. As DNA, the CDR3 is TGTGCCAGCAGCCAGGGGGGTAATAGCAATCAGCCCCAGCATTTT.

The table lists this clone with a few counts. This chain joins TRBV5-4 and TRBJ1-3; tentative D call: TRBD1 (6 bases). The CDR3 is 15 residues long. V was trimmed by 0 bases and J by 4 bases, leaving 11 bases between them. CDR1 is SGHNT, CDR2 YYREEE, per germline (reference sequence). The CDR3 sequence is CASSLDTGTGNTIYF. In DNA form, the CDR3 reads TGTGCCAGCAGCTTGGATACAGGGACGGGAAACACCATATATTTT.

This clone was observed a few times. This chain links TRBV21-1 with TRBJ2-7; TRBD2 is the table's D call and was not checked against the DNA. TRBV21-1 is classified as a pseudogene. The CDR3 runs to 15 residues. The CDR3: CASRRVERIAYEQYF. The CDR3 nucleotides are TGTGCCAGCAGACGGGTAGAGCGGATCGCCTACGAGCAGTACTTC.